The 30 T cell receptor beta chains listed next were all sequenced from one sample in a study of blood T cell repertoires in COVID-19. This table comes from immunoSEQ multiplex PCR, and its TCRdb copy is limited to in-frame clones, with some not included. The sample consists of around 64,000 clones, approximately 91% of them appearing once. Sequenced input: peripheral blood. The source is a human donor in a cohort sampled during active COVID-19.

The rearrangement links TRBV27 to TRBJ2-2, with no clear D. Trimming shortened V by 11 bases and J by 7 bases, and 17 bases separated the two germline ends. The CDR3 covers 13 residues. The germline V gene has CDR1 MNHEY and CDR2 SMNVEV (reference sequence). This chain's CDR3 is CAAAPSTIGELFF. Here the CDR3 DNA reads TGTGCCGCCGCTCCTTCGACAATCGGGGAGCTGTTTTTT.

The J gene is TRBJ2-7, the V gene TRBV18; possible D gene TRBD1, 6 bases. V dropped 3 bases and J dropped 2 bases, with 14 bases sitting between them. CDR1 and CDR2 from the germline V gene are KGHSH and LQKENI. The CDR3 has 15 amino acids. CDR3 residues: CASSPSGRGAYEQYF. CDR3 sequence (DNA): TGTGCCAGCTCACCGTCCGGCAGGGGTGCCTACGAGCAGTACTTC.

This chain links TRBV6-5 with TRBJ2-5, with 11 positions matching TRBD2. Germline V CDR1 and CDR2: MNHEY, SVGAGI. The V and J ends lost 6 bases and 0 bases, in that order; junction bases with no gene match: 3. The CDR3 totals 15 residues. CDR3: CASRVAGGYQETQYF. The CDR3 coding sequence is TGTGCCAGCAGGGTAGCGGGAGGGTACCAAGAGACCCAGTACTTC.

This chain's CDR3 is CASSFEGGGSGYTF. Here the CDR3 DNA reads TGTGCCAGCAGCTTTGAGGGCGGGGGGTCTGGCTACACCTTC. V and J are TRBV7-9 and TRBJ1-2; TRBD1 is a possible D gene (5 bases). Trimming left V 3 bases short and J 7 bases short, with 15 bases between. The CDR3 consists of 14 residues. Germline CDR1 is SEHNR and CDR2 is FQNEAQ (reference sequence).

The chain couples TRBV28 to TRBJ1-2; 9 positions agree with TRBD1. Per germline, CDR1 MDHEN and CDR2 SYDVKM. This CDR3 has 14 amino acids. The ends lost 5 bases at V and 7 bases at J; junction bases unmatched: 8. The CDR3 protein is CASSPGQGSSGYTF. The CDR3 DNA reads TGTGCCAGCAGTCCGGGACAGGGCTCGAGTGGCTACACCTTC.

The V and J genes are TRBV27 and TRBJ2-7, with 9 bases fitting TRBD1. Per the germline V gene, CDR1 is MNHEY and CDR2 is SMNVEV (reference sequence). The CDR3 is made up of 15 amino acids. Trimming cost V 2 bases and J 2 bases; bases outside gene matches: 4. This CDR3 reads CASSLPGQGTYEQYF. In DNA, the CDR3 is TGTGCCAGCAGTTTACCGGGACAGGGAACCTACGAGCAGTACTTC.

The rearrangement links TRBV14 to TRBJ2-1, with TRBD2 matching over 12 bases. V lost 5 bases to trimming and J lost 9 bases; unmatched junction nucleotides: 5. Germline values: CDR1 SGHDN, CDR2 FVKESK. CDR3 length equals 14 residues. As DNA, the CDR3 is TGTGCCAGCAGCAGACTAGCGGGAGCAGGTGAGCAGTTCTTC. Amino acid sequence: CASSRLAGAGEQFF. The whole variable domain, filled in from reference TRBV14 and TRBJ2-1, reads EAGVTQFPSHSVIEKGQTVTLRCDPISGHDNLYWYRRVMGKEIKFLLHFVKESKQDESGMPNNRFLAERTGGTYSTLKVQPAELEDSGVYFCASSRLAGAGEQFFGPGTRLTVL.

The chain carries TRBV28 and TRBJ2-7; 10 bases are shared with TRBD1. Germline V gene lookup returns CDR1 MDHEN and CDR2 SYDVKM. This CDR3 spans 15 amino acids. The J segment lost 6 bases and the V segment lost 0 bases, leaving 5 bases of the junction unmatched. CDR3 coding DNA: TGTGCCAGCAGTTTATGGGAGACAGGGGGCTCCGAGCAGTACTTC. As protein: CASSLWETGGSEQYF. Full variable domain (remainder filled in from reference TRBV28 and TRBJ2-7): DVKVTQSSRYLVKRTGEKVFLECVQDMDHENMFWYRQDPGLGLRLIYFSYDVKMKEKGDIPEGYSVSREKKERFSLILESASTNQTSMYLCASSLWETGGSEQYFGPGTRLTVT.

The rearrangement links TRBV4-1 to TRBJ1-1, with 7 nucleotides matching TRBD1. Germline-derived CDR1 and CDR2 are MGHRA and YSYEKL. The V gene end was trimmed by 3 bases and the J gene end by 2 bases; junction bases not matched to a gene: 9. This CDR3 comprises 16 residues. Written as DNA, the CDR3 is TGCGCCAGCAGCCATCTCACCGGGACAGAAAACACTGAAGCTTTCTTT. Protein: CASSHLTGTENTEAFF.

The CDR3 spells CATSRDPLSPYSNQPQHF. DNA of the CDR3: TGTGCCACCAGCAGAGATCCCCTTAGTCCTTATAGCAATCAGCCCCAGCATTTT. This chain joins TRBV15 and TRBJ1-5, with D unresolved. V was trimmed by 0 bases and J by 0 bases, leaving 15 bases between them. From germline, CDR1 is LNHNV and CDR2 YYDKDF (reference sequence). This CDR3 spans 18 amino acids.

The sample holds a few counts of this clone. The J gene is TRBJ2-1, the V gene TRBV7-9, with 9 bases identical to TRBD2. Trimming at V came to 2 bases and at J to 8 bases, leaving 7 bases not matched to a gene. The CDR3 consists of 15 residues. The V gene's germline CDR1 is SEHNR and CDR2 FQNEAQ (reference sequence). The CDR3, as DNA: TGTGCCAGCAGCTTATCAGCGGGAGGAGTGGATGAGCAGTTCTTC. It encodes CASSLSAGGVDEQFF.

This clone was seen only a few times. The rearrangement uses TRBV2 and TRBJ2-7; unclear D gene. This CDR3 spans 15 amino acids. Germline CDR1 and CDR2: SNHLY and FYNNEI. V lost 1 base and J lost 2, with 12 bases in between. The CDR3 is CASSEDKLYTYEQYF. In nucleotides, the CDR3 is TGTGCCAGCAGTGAAGACAAGTTATATACCTACGAGCAGTACTTC.

The rearrangement links TRBV5-4 to TRBJ1-3; the match to TRBD1 covers 7 bases. V trimming: 4 bases; J trimming: 5 bases; junction bases outside the gene matches: 3. The germline CDR1 and CDR2 sequences are SGHNT and YYREEE (reference sequence). The length of the CDR3 is 13 residues. DNA of the CDR3: TGTGCCAGCAGCGAGGGACAGCGAAACACCATATATTTT. This sequence encodes CASSEGQRNTIYF.

The rearrangement joins TRBV5-1 to TRBJ2-2, with TRBD2 identical over 10 bases. Germline V gives CDR1 SGHRS, CDR2 YFSETQ. With 1 base clipped from V and 7 bases from J, the junction kept 7 bases outside the gene matches. The CDR3 contains 16 residues. The CDR3 region is CASSLTSGNKDGELFF. The CDR3 coding sequence is TGCGCCAGCAGCTTGACTAGCGGGAACAAAGACGGGGAGCTGTTTTTT.

J is TRBJ2-5 and V is TRBV10-3, with 15 nucleotides matching TRBD2. The CDR3 runs 19 residues. Germline V gene data show CDR1 as ENHRY and CDR2 as SYGVKD. J was trimmed by 7 bases and V by 3 bases; bases with no gene match: 15. Written as DNA, the CDR3 is TGTGCCATCAGTGATCGGGATGGGACTAGCGGGAGGAGGCCCCGGACCCAGTACTTC. Residues: CAISDRDGTSGRRPRTQYF.

The gene calls are TRBV28 and TRBJ2-2; 9 bases map to TRBD2. The CDR3 contains 16 residues. The germline V gene has CDR1 MDHEN and CDR2 SYDVKM. Trimming took 3 bases from V and 5 from J; bases not matched to a gene: 7. CDR3 sequence: CASSFYSGGGTGELFF. The CDR3 region has the DNA TGTGCCAGCAGTTTCTATAGCGGGGGCGGGACCGGGGAGCTGTTTTTT.

V and J are TRBV5-1 and TRBJ2-7, with TRBD1 identical over 7 bases. Unmatched junction bases numbered 11, after V lost 4 bases and J lost 7 bases. Germline V lookup: CDR1 SGHRS, CDR2 YFSETQ. The CDR3 runs to 14 residues. The CDR3 sequence: CASSRGLSALEQYF. CDR3 bases: TGCGCCAGCAGCAGGGGGCTATCGGCCTTGGAGCAGTACTTC.

This chain uses TRBV5-1 with TRBJ1-1; 7 nucleotides line up with TRBD1. This CDR3 has 15 residues. Germline-derived CDR1 and CDR2 are SGHRS and YFSETQ. V gave up 0 bases and J gave up 0 bases; unmatched junction bases: 2. In DNA form, the CDR3 reads TGCGCCAGCAGCTTGGCACAGGGGATGAACACTGAAGCTTTCTTT. This encodes CASSLAQGMNTEAFF.

The chain recombines TRBV10-1 with TRBJ2-1, with TRBD2 matching over 7 bases. The CDR3 is made up of 13 amino acids. V lost 2 bases to trimming and J lost 8 bases; unmatched junction nucleotides: 3. CDR1 is WNHNN, CDR2 SYGVQD, per germline (reference sequence). As DNA, the CDR3 is TGCGCCAGCAGTGAGGAGGGGAGGGATGAGCAGTTCTTC. This gives the protein CASSEEGRDEQFF.

This chain links TRBV12-3 or TRBV12-4 with TRBJ2-7, with a weak D call TRBD2 (6 bases). Trimming shortened V by 6 bases and J by 7 bases, and 10 bases separated the two germline ends. The CDR3 loop spans 11 amino acids. Here the CDR3 DNA reads TGTGCCAGCAGGGAAGGGAGGGAGCAGTACTTC. This sequence encodes CASREGREQYF.

The rearrangement joins TRBV7-2 to TRBJ2-3; D gene unclear. V dropped 5 bases and J dropped 2 bases, with 14 bases sitting between them. The CDR3 sequence is 15 residues long. From germline, CDR1 is SGHTA and CDR2 FQGNSA. CDR3 sequence: CASSLNSPVTDTQYF. CDR3 nucleotide sequence: TGTGCCAGCAGCCTTAATTCACCGGTCACAGATACGCAGTATTTT.

This chain connects TRBV27 to TRBJ2-1; 9 bases are a match to TRBD2. J was trimmed by 8 bases and V by 5 bases; bases with no gene match: 7. There are 14 residues in the CDR3. Germline CDR1 and CDR2: MNHEY and SMNVEV (reference sequence). The CDR3 here is CASSPLAGGDEQFF. CDR3 DNA: TGTGCCAGCAGTCCACTAGCGGGTGGGGATGAGCAGTTCTTC.

V and J are TRBV19 and TRBJ2-1; 9 bases agree with TRBD2. Germline V gives CDR1 LNHDA, CDR2 SQIVND (reference sequence). The CDR3 loop spans 16 amino acids. Germline trimming cut 5 bases from V and 7 bases from J; bases unmatched to any gene: 12. Here the CDR3 DNA reads TGTGCCAGTAGTTTTATAGCGGGAGAGGCATCGAATGAGCAGTTCTTC. Encoded protein: CASSFIAGEASNEQFF.

The chain couples TRBV5-1 to TRBJ2-2; TRBD1 is a possible D gene (7 bases). The length of the CDR3 is 14 residues. V shed 7 bases and J shed 2 bases, with 12 bases lying between them. CDR1 SGHRS and CDR2 YFSETQ come from the germline V gene. CDR3 sequence: CASSEGANTGELFF. CDR3 in DNA: TGCGCCAGCTCGGAGGGGGCAAACACCGGGGAGCTGTTTTTT.

The genes are TRBV29-1 and TRBJ1-3; TRBD1 matches at 10 bases. V dropped 6 bases and J dropped 2; count of bases not matched to a gene: 1. The CDR3 is 13 residues long. Germline V gene lookup returns CDR1 SQVTM and CDR2 ANQGSEA. The CDR3 nucleotides are TGCAGCGTAGGGACAGGGGCTGGAAACACCATATATTTT. This gives the protein CSVGTGAGNTIYF.

The chain uses TRBV28 and TRBJ2-6; D is possibly TRBD1 (5 bases). This CDR3 contains 17 residues. The germline V gene encodes CDR1 MDHEN and CDR2 SYDVKM. V was pared by 5 bases and J by 4 bases, with 18 bases between. The CDR3 DNA reads as TGTGCCAGCAGTCGACCTCAGGGTTCGTGGGGGGCCAACGTCCTGACTTTC. It encodes CASSRPQGSWGANVLTF. Full variable domain (rest looked up from reference TRBV28 and TRBJ2-6): DVKVTQSSRYLVKRTGEKVFLECVQDMDHENMFWYRQDPGLGLRLIYFSYDVKMKEKGDIPEGYSVSREKKERFSLILESASTNQTSMYLCASSRPQGSWGANVLTFGAGSRLTVL.

To note about this clone: Other DNA sequences in the same sample also yield this CDR3. The chain employs TRBV3-1 (or the pseudogene TRBV3-2) and TRBJ1-2; TRBD1 matches at 11 bases. CDR3 size: 16 residues. The V segment lost 4 bases and the J segment 2 bases; nucleotides outside the gene matches: 6. Germline CDR1 is LGHDT and CDR2 is YNNKEL (reference sequence). The CDR3 DNA reads as TGTGCCAGCAGCCTCGGACAGGGGGCCGCAAACTATGGCTACACCTTC. This translates into CASSLGQGAANYGYTF.

The genes are TRBV28 and TRBJ2-7; possible D gene TRBD2, 5 bases. CDR1 is MDHEN and CDR2 is SYDVKM in the germline V gene. The CDR3 is 13 amino acids. V gave up 7 bases and J gave up 6 bases, with 16 bases separating them. The DNA of the CDR3 is TGTGCCAGCACCTCCCGCGGGCCGATCGAGCAGTACTTC. Translation gives CASTSRGPIEQYF. Full variable domain (missing parts from reference TRBV28 and TRBJ2-7): DVKVTQSSRYLVKRTGEKVFLECVQDMDHENMFWYRQDPGLGLRLIYFSYDVKMKEKGDIPEGYSVSREKKERFSLILESASTNQTSMYLCASTSRGPIEQYFGPGTRLTVT.

The rearrangement uses TRBV28 and TRBJ1-5; 9 positions match TRBD1. The CDR3 runs 15 residues. CDR1 and CDR2 from the germline V gene are MDHEN and SYDVKM. J gave up 3 bases and V 6 bases, and 6 bases lay outside the gene matches. CDR3 nucleotide sequence: TGTGCCAGCAGATTGGGACAGGGCCTCAATCAGCCCCAGCATTTT. Its translation: CASRLGQGLNQPQHF.

The chain has TRBV5-1 and TRBJ2-1; 7 nucleotides match TRBD2. The V and J ends lost 2 bases and 7 bases, in that order; junction bases with no gene match: 6. The CDR3 consists of 14 residues. CDR1 is SGHRS and CDR2 is YFSETQ in the germline V gene. DNA for the CDR3: TGCGCCAGCAGCTTACAGCGGGATTCGAATGAGCAGTTCTTC. Its protein is CASSLQRDSNEQFF.